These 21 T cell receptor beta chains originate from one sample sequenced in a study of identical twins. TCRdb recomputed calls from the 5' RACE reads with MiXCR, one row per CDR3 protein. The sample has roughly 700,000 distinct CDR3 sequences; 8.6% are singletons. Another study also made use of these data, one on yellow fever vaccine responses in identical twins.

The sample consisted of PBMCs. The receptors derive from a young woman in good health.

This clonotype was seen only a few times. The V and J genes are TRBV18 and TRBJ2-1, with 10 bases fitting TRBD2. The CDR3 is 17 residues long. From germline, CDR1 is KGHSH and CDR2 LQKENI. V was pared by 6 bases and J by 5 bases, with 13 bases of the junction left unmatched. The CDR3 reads CASSPPGSGGRNNEQFF. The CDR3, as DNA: TGTGCCAGCTCCCCCCCGGGTAGCGGGGGGCGGAACAATGAGCAGTTCTTC.

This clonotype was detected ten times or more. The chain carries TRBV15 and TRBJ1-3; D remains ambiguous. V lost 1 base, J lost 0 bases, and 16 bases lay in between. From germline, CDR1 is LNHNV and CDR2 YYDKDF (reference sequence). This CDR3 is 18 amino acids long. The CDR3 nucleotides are TGTGCCACCAGCAGAGCCCCCCGGCAGGCCTACTCTGGAAACACCATATATTTT. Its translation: CATSRAPRQAYSGNTIYF. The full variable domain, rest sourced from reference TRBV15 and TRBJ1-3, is DAMVIQNPRYQVTQFGKPVTLSCSQTLNHNVMYWYQQKSSQAPKLLFHYYDKDFNNEADTPDNFQSRRPNTSFCFLDIRSPGLGDTAMYLCATSRAPRQAYSGNTIYFGEGSWLTVV.

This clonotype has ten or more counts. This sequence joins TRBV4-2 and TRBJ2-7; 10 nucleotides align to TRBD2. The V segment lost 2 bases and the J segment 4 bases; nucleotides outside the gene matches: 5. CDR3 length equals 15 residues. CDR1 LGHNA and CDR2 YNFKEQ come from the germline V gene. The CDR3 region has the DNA TGTGCCAGCAGCCAATTGGCTAGCGGGGGTTACGAGCAGTACTTC. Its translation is CASSQLASGGYEQYF.

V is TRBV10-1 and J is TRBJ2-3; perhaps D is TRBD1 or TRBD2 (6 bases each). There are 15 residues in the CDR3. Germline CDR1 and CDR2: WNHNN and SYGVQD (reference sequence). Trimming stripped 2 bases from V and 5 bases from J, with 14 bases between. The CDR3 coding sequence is TGCGCCAGCAGTGAGGTTGGGGGGCGAGAAGATACGCAGTATTTT. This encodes CASSEVGGREDTQYF.

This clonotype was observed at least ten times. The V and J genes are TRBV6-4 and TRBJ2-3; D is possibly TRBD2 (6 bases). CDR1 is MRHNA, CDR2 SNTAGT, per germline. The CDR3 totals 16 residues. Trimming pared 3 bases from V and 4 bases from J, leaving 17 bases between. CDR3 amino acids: CASSEWASAQADTQYF. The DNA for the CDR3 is TGTGCCAGCAGTGAATGGGCTAGCGCCCAGGCAGATACGCAGTATTTT.

CDR3 protein: CASSLRPWTLQGSLPYEQYF. In nucleotides, the CDR3 is TGTGCCAGCAGCTTACGACCCTGGACGCTACAGGGCTCTCTTCCCTACGAGCAGTACTTC. V and J are TRBV7-8 and TRBJ2-7; a weak D match, TRBD1 (6 bases). In germline, CDR1 is SGHVS, CDR2 FQNEAQ. The V and J ends lost 2 bases and 2 bases respectively, with 28 bases between them. CDR3 length: 20 amino acids.

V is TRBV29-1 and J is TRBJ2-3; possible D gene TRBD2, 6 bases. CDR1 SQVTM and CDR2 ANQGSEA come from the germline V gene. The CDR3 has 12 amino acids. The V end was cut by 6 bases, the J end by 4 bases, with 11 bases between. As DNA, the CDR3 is TGCAGCGTCCTTCCGGGGGCAGATACGCAGTATTTT. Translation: CSVLPGADTQYF.

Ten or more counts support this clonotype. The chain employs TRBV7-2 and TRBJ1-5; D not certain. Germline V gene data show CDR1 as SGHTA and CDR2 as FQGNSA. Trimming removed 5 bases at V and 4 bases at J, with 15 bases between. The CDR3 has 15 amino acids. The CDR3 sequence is CASSLLAQANQPQHF. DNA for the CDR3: TGTGCCAGCAGCCTACTTGCCCAGGCGAATCAGCCCCAGCATTTT.

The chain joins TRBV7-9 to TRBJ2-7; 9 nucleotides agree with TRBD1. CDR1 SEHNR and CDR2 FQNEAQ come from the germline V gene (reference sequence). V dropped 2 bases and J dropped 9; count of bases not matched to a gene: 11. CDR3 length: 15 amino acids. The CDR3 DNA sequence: TGTGCCAGCAGCTTAACCGGGACAGGGTTGTCTGGGCAGTACTTC. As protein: CASSLTGTGLSGQYF.

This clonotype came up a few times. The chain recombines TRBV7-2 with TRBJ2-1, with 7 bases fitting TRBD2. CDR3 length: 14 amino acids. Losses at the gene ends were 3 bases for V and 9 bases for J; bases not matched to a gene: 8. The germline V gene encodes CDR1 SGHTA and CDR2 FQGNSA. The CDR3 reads CASSFPLAGSEQFF. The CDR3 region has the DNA TGTGCCAGCAGCTTCCCCTTAGCGGGTAGTGAGCAGTTCTTC.

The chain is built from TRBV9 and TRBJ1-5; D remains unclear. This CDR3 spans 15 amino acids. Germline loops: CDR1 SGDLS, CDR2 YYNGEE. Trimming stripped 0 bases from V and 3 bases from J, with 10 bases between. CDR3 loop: CASSVGGVDNQPQHF. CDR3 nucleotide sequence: TGTGCCAGCAGCGTAGGCGGAGTGGACAATCAGCCCCAGCATTTT.

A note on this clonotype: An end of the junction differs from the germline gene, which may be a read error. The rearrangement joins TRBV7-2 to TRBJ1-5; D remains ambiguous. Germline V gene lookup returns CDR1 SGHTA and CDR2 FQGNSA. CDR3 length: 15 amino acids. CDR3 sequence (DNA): TGTGCCAGCAGTTTAGGGCGCCTGGGGAATCAGCCCCAGCATTTT. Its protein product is CASSLGRLGNQPQHF.

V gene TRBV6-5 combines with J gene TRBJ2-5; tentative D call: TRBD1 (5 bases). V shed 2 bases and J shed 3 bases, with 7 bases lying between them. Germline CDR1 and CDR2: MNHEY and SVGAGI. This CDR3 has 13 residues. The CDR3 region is CASSYRGEETQYF. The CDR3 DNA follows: TGTGCCAGCAGTTACAGGGGTGAAGAGACCCAGTACTTC.

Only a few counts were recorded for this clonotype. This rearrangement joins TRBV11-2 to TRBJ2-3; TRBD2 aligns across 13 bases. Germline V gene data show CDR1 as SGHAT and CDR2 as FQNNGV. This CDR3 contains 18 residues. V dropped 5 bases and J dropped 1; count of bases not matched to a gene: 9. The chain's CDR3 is CASSLIGLAGDRTDTQYF. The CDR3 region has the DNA TGTGCCAGCAGCCTAATCGGACTAGCGGGGGACCGCACAGATACGCAGTATTTT.

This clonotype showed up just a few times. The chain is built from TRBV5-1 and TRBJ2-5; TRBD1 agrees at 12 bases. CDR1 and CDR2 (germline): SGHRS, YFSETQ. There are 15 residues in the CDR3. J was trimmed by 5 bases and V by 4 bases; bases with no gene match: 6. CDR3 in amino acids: CASSRGQGAWETQYF. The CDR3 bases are TGCGCCAGCAGCAGGGGACAGGGGGCGTGGGAGACCCAGTACTTC.

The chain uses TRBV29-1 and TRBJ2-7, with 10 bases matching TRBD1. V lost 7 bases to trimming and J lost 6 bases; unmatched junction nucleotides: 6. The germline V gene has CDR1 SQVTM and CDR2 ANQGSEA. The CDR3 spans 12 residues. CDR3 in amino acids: CSAGTGASEQYF. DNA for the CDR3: TGCAGCGCCGGGACAGGGGCATCCGAGCAGTACTTC.

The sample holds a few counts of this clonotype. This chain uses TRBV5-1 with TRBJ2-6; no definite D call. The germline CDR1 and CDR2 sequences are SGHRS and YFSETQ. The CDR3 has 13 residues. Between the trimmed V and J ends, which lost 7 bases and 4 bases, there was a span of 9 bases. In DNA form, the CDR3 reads TGCGCCAGCGTCCCACCCGGGGCCAACGTCCTGACTTTC. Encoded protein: CASVPPGANVLTF. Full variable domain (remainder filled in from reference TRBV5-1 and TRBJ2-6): KAGVTQTPRYLIKTRGQQVTLSCSPISGHRSVSWYQQTPGQGLQFLFEYFSETQRNKGNFPGRFSGRQFSNSRSEMNVSTLELGDSALYLCASVPPGANVLTFGAGSRLTVL.

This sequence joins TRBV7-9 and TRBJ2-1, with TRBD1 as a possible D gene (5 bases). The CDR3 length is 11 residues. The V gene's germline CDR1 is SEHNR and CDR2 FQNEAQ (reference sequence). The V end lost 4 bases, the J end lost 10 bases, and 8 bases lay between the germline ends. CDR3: CASSSDSEQFF. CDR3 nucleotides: TGTGCCAGCAGCTCAGACAGCGAGCAGTTCTTC.

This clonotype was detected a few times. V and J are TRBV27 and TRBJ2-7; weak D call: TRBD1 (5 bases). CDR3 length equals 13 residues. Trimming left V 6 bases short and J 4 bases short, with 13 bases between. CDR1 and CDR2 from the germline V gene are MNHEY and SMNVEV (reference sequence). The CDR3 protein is CASSGLNRYEQYF. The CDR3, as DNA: TGTGCCAGCAGCGGTCTAAACAGGTACGAGCAGTACTTC.

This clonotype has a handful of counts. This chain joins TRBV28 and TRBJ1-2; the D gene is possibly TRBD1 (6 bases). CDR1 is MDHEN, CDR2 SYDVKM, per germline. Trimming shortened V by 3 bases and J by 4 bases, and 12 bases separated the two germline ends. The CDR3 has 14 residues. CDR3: CASSFLQQGYGYTF. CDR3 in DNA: TGTGCCAGCAGTTTCCTACAACAGGGCTATGGCTACACCTTC.

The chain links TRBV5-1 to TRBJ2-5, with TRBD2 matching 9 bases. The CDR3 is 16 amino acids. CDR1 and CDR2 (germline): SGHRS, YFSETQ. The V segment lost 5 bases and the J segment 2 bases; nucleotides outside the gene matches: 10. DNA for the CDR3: TGCGCCAGCAGGTGGGGTCTAGCGGGGCCACAAGAGACCCAGTACTTC. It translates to CASRWGLAGPQETQYF.